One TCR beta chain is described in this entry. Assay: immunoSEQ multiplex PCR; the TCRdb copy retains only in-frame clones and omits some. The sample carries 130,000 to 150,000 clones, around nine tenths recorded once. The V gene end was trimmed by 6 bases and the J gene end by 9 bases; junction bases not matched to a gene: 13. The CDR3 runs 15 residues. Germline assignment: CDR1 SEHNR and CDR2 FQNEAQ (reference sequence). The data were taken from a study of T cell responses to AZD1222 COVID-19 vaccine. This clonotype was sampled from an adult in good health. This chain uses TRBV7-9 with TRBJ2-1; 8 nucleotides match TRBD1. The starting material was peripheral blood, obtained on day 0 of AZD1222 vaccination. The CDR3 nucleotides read TGTGCCAGCAGACTCGACAGGGGATTTGAAGGTGAGCAGTTCTTC. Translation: CASRLDRGFEGEQFF.